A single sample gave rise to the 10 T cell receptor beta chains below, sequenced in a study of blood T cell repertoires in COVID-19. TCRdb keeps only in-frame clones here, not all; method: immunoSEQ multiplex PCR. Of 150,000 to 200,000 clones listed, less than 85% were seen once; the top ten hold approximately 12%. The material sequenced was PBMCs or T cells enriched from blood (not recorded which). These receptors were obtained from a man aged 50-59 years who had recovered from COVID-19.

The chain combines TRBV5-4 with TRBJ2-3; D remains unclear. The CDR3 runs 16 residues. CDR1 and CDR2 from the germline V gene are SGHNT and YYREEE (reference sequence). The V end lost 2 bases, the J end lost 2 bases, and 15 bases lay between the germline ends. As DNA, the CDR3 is TGTGCCAGCAGCTTCCCGCAGGTGTCTGCCACAGATACGCAGTATTTT. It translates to CASSFPQVSATDTQYF.

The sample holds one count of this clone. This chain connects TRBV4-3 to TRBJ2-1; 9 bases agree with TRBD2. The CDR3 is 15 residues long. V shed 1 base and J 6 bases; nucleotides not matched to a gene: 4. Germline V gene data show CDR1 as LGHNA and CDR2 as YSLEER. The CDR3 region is CASSQGAGGLNEQFF. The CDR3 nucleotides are TGCGCCAGCAGCCAAGGAGCGGGGGGCCTCAATGAGCAGTTCTTC.

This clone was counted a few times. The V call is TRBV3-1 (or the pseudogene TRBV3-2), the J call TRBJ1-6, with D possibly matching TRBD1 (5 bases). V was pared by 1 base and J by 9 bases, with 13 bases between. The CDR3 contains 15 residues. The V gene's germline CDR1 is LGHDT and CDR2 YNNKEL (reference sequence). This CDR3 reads CASSQGIGVGSPLHF. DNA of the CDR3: TGTGCCAGCAGCCAAGGAATAGGGGTCGGTTCACCCCTCCACTTT.

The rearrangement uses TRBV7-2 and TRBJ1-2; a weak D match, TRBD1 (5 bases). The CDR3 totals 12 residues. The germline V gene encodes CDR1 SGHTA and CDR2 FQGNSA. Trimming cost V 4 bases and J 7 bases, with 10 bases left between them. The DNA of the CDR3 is TGTGCCAGCAGCTCTCAGGGATCTGGCTACACCTTC. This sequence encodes CASSSQGSGYTF.

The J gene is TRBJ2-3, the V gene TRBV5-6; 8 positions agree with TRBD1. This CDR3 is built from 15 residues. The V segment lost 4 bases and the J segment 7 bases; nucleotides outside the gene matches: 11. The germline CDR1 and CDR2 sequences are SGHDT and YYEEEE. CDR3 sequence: CASSPGQGPLNTQYF. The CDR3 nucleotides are TGTGCCAGCAGCCCAGGACAGGGCCCTCTAAATACGCAGTATTTT.

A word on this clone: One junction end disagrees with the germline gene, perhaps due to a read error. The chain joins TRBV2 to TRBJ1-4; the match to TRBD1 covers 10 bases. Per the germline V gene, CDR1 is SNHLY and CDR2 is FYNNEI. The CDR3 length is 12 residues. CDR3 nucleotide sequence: TGTGCCAGCAGTGAAAGCGGGGACAGGGGTATTTTT. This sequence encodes CASSESGDRGIF.

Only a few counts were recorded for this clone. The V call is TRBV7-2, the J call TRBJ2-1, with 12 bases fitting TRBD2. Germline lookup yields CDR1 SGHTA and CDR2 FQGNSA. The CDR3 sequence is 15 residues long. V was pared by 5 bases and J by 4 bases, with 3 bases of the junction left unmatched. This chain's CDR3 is CASSRLAGGYNEQFF. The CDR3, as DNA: TGTGCCAGCAGCCGGCTAGCGGGGGGGTACAATGAGCAGTTCTTC.

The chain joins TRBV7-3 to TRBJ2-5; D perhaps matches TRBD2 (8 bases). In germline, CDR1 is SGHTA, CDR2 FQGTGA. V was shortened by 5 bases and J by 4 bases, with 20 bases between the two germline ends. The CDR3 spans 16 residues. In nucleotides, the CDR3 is TGTGCCAGCAGCGCCGTCGGGAGGGGGCGAGGAGAGACCCAGTACTTC. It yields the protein CASSAVGRGRGETQYF.

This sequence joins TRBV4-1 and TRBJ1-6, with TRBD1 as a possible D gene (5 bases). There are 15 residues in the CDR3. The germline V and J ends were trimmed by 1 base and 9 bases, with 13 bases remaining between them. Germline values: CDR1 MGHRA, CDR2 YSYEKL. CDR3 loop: CASSQGRFGGSPLHF. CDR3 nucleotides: TGCGCCAGCAGCCAAGGACGATTCGGGGGTTCACCCCTCCACTTT.

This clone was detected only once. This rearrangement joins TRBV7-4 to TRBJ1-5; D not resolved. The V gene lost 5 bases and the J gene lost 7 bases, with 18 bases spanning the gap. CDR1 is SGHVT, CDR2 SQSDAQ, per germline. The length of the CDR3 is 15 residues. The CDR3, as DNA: TGTGCCAGCAGCACCCGCCCGAGGAGAAACCAGCCCCAGCATTTT. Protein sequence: CASSTRPRRNQPQHF.